This entry lists 22 T cell receptor beta chains sequenced from one sample in a study of shared clonotypes between healthy human individuals. TCRdb's copy holds only in-frame clones and misses some; the assay was immunoSEQ multiplex PCR. The data hold approximately 320,000 clones, with around 74% observed a single time. The sample was memory CD4+ T cells sorted from blood. The subset was: CD45RA-negative fraction. The receptors here all came from a man aged 30 to 45 in good health.

The V call is TRBV5-4, the J call TRBJ2-2; TRBD2 might be the D (5 bases). This CDR3 has 17 residues. V lost 2 bases to trimming and J lost 6 bases, with 20 bases between them. CDR1 is SGHNT and CDR2 is YYREEE in the germline V gene (reference sequence). The CDR3 loop is CASSFGSGLPPSGELFF. The CDR3 nucleotides are TGTGCCAGCAGCTTCGGGTCCGGACTCCCCCCATCCGGGGAGCTGTTTTTT.

V usage is TRBV19 and J usage is TRBJ2-1; TRBD2 matches at 14 bases. There are 14 residues in the CDR3. J was trimmed by 7 bases and V by 9 bases; bases with no gene match: 5. Looked up from germline, CDR1 is LNHDA and CDR2 is SQIVND (reference sequence). CDR3 in amino acids: CASAGTSGSNEQFF. The CDR3 DNA reads TGTGCCAGCGCCGGGACTAGCGGGAGTAATGAGCAGTTCTTC.

This chain links TRBV4-2 with TRBJ2-7; 14 bases match TRBD2. Trimming removed 3 bases from V and 5 bases from J; junction bases left unmatched: 0. CDR1 and CDR2 from the germline V gene are LGHNA and YNFKEQ. This CDR3 is 14 amino acids long. The CDR3 DNA reads as TGTGCCAGCAGCCAGACTAGCGGGAGGGACGAGCAGTACTTC. It yields the protein CASSQTSGRDEQYF.

This clone came up a few times. This chain joins TRBV10-2 and TRBJ2-1; D gene uncertain. The CDR3 loop spans 16 amino acids. CDR1 and CDR2 (germline): WSHSY, SAAADI. Trimming took 4 bases from V and 0 from J, leaving 13 bases between them. CDR3 in DNA: TGCGCCAGCAGTGGTTCTAGTGGCTTCTCCTACAATGAGCAGTTCTTC. Protein: CASSGSSGFSYNEQFF.

This chain uses TRBV28 with TRBJ1-1; 9 bases match TRBD1. J was trimmed by 0 bases and V by 4 bases; bases with no gene match: 9. This CDR3 comprises 17 residues. The germline gives CDR1 MDHEN, CDR2 SYDVKM. The CDR3 is CASSSTGTGTVNTEAFF. Here the CDR3 DNA reads TGTGCCAGCAGTTCAACCGGGACAGGGACGGTGAACACTGAAGCTTTCTTT.

The chain combines TRBV28 with TRBJ1-5; unclear D gene. Per the germline V gene, CDR1 is MDHEN and CDR2 is SYDVKM. CDR3 length equals 16 residues. V was shortened by 3 bases and J by 3 bases, with 15 bases between the two germline ends. As DNA, the CDR3 is TGTGCCAGCAGTTTGATTGGGTCAGAAGTCAATCAGCCCCAGCATTTT. This sequence encodes CASSLIGSEVNQPQHF.

The rearrangement joins TRBV5-1 to TRBJ2-1, with D tentatively TRBD1 (5 bases). This CDR3 has 16 residues. Germline V lookup: CDR1 SGHRS, CDR2 YFSETQ. V was cut by 0 bases and J by 0 bases, with 10 bases left in between. The chain's CDR3 is CASSLDRTSSYNEQFF. CDR3 coding DNA: TGCGCCAGCAGCTTGGACAGGACGAGCTCCTACAATGAGCAGTTCTTC.

V and J are TRBV2 and TRBJ1-1; no clear D gene. Germline V gene data show CDR1 as SNHLY and CDR2 as FYNNEI. The CDR3 spans 14 residues. V lost 2 bases and J 5 bases, leaving 12 bases between the germline ends. CDR3 in amino acids: CASSELQLGTEAFF. CDR3 coding DNA: TGTGCCAGCAGTGAACTACAGCTGGGGACTGAAGCTTTCTTT. Filled out from reference TRBV2 and TRBJ1-1, the complete variable domain reads EPEVTQTPSHQVTQMGQEVILRCVPISNHLYFYWYRQILGQKVEFLVSFYNNEISEKSEIFDDQFSVERPDGSNFTLKIRSTKLEDSAMYFCASSELQLGTEAFFGQGTRLTVV.

V is TRBV11-2 and J is TRBJ2-2, with 13 bases identical to TRBD2. Per the germline V gene, CDR1 is SGHAT and CDR2 is FQNNGV. Losses at the gene ends were 7 bases for V and 5 bases for J; bases not matched to a gene: 4. The CDR3 covers 15 residues. CDR3: CASTILAGGTGELFF. CDR3 coding DNA: TGTGCCAGCACGATACTAGCGGGAGGGACCGGGGAGCTGTTTTTT.

The rearrangement uses TRBV18 and TRBJ1-1; TRBD1 aligns across 9 bases. V gave up 5 bases and J gave up 5 bases; unmatched junction bases: 6. The CDR3 extends over 14 amino acids. CDR1 is KGHSH and CDR2 is LQKENI in the germline V gene. CDR3 in DNA: TGTGCCAGCTCATCACAGGGGGCTGGTACTGAAGCTTTCTTT. It translates to CASSSQGAGTEAFF.

This chain links TRBV27 with TRBJ2-7; TRBD1 agrees at 9 bases. CDR3 length equals 13 residues. V lost 6 bases and J lost 5; bases outside the gene matches: 5. Germline-derived CDR1 and CDR2 are MNHEY and SMNVEV (reference sequence). CDR3 protein: CASRWDRDHEQYF. CDR3 DNA sequence: TGTGCCAGCAGATGGGACAGGGACCACGAGCAGTACTTC.

The genes are TRBV10-1 and TRBJ2-2; 7 bases line up with TRBD1. The ends lost 8 bases at V and 0 bases at J; junction bases unmatched: 3. The CDR3 totals 14 residues. Per germline, CDR1 WNHNN and CDR2 SYGVQD (reference sequence). CDR3 protein: CASAGTANTGELFF. For the CDR3, the DNA is TGCGCCAGCGCCGGGACAGCGAACACCGGGGAGCTGTTTTTT.

The chain links TRBV5-4 to TRBJ2-7; TRBD2 matches 9 bases. Germline CDR1 SGHNT, CDR2 YYREEE (reference sequence). The CDR3 consists of 15 residues. V trimming: 0 bases; J trimming: 3 bases; junction bases outside the gene matches: 4. The CDR3 DNA sequence: TGTGCCAGCAGCTTGGGTAGCGGGAGACTCTACGAGCAGTACTTC. Amino acid sequence: CASSLGSGRLYEQYF.

V and J are TRBV15 and TRBJ2-7; no clear D gene. CDR1 is LNHNV, CDR2 YYDKDF, per germline (reference sequence). V lost 8 bases to trimming and J lost 3 bases, with 8 bases between them. The CDR3 contains 11 residues. CDR3 region: CATEANYEQYF. The CDR3 DNA reads as TGTGCCACCGAGGCAAACTACGAGCAGTACTTC.

The J gene is TRBJ2-7, the V gene TRBV2, with 9 bases matching TRBD1. The trim removed 6 bases at V and 6 bases at J, leaving 9 bases unmatched. Germline assignment: CDR1 SNHLY and CDR2 FYNNEI. This CDR3 contains 14 residues. This CDR3 reads CASSNLGQGSEQYF. As DNA, the CDR3 is TGTGCCAGCAGCAACCTGGGACAGGGATCCGAGCAGTACTTC.

DNA of the CDR3: TGTGCCAGCAGCAGATCAGGGACTACCCAGGGAAGGAATGAGCAGTTCTTC. Translated, it gives CASSRSGTTQGRNEQFF. The chain is built from TRBV5-6 and TRBJ2-1; 7 nucleotides agree with TRBD2. In germline, CDR1 is SGHDT, CDR2 YYEEEE. V lost 4 bases and J lost 7; bases outside the gene matches: 17. This CDR3 is 17 amino acids long.

This clone was detected ten times or more. The chain combines TRBV28 with TRBJ2-7; D is perhaps TRBD1 or TRBD2 (6 bases each). The germline V gene has CDR1 MDHEN and CDR2 SYDVKM. The CDR3 extends over 16 amino acids. V was cut by 1 base and J by 6 bases, with 19 bases left in between. CDR3 sequence (DNA): TGTGCCAGCAGTTTATTGGGGCGTGAGGGGGGCCGCGAGCAGTACTTC. This encodes CASSLLGREGGREQYF.

V gene TRBV5-1 combines with J gene TRBJ1-1, with a possible D match to TRBD1 (6 bases). Germline CDR1 is SGHRS and CDR2 is YFSETQ. V was pared by 0 bases and J by 1 base, with 10 bases between. This CDR3 contains 15 residues. CDR3 loop: CASSLDGTTNTEAFF. CDR3 nucleotide sequence: TGCGCCAGCAGCTTGGATGGGACAACGAACACTGAAGCTTTCTTT.

This clone was counted only a few times. Other DNA sequences from this sample encode an identical CDR3 as well. The V call is TRBV28, the J call TRBJ2-7; 7 bases fit TRBD2. Germline V lookup: CDR1 MDHEN, CDR2 SYDVKM. With 3 bases clipped from V and 0 bases from J, the junction kept 2 bases outside the gene matches. This CDR3 is built from 14 residues. For the CDR3, the DNA is TGTGCCAGCAGTTTTGGCGGGAGCTCCTACGAGCAGTACTTC. Protein sequence: CASSFGGSSYEQYF.

The chain uses TRBV10-3 and TRBJ2-5, with 9 positions matching TRBD1. The V segment lost 10 bases and the J segment 4 bases; nucleotides outside the gene matches: 10. Germline values: CDR1 ENHRY, CDR2 SYGVKD. The CDR3 extends over 14 amino acids. In nucleotides, the CDR3 is TGTGCCACCACGGGACAGGGAGAAGGAGAGACCCAGTACTTC. This translates into CATTGQGEGETQYF.

Note on this clone: Sequence at one end of the junction differs from germline and may be a read error. The gene calls are TRBV20-1 and TRBJ2-7, with D unresolved. Germline V lookup: CDR1 DFQATT, CDR2 SNEGSKA (reference sequence). This CDR3 spans 10 amino acids. This CDR3 is CSALSNEQYF. In DNA, the CDR3 is TGCAGTGCCCTCTCCAACGAGCAGTACTTC.

The V gene is TRBV28, the J gene TRBJ2-1, with unresolved D. From germline, CDR1 is MDHEN and CDR2 SYDVKM. The CDR3 totals 11 residues. V was pared by 2 bases and J by 15 bases, with 11 bases between. DNA for the CDR3: TGTGCCAGCAGTTTAACTTGGGTGCGGTTCTTC. Translated, it gives CASSLTWVRFF.